This TCR beta chain was recovered during a study of blood T cells in healthy people across ages. For the second PCR, which ran for about 6 to 11 cycles, a sample-barcoded 5' primer and a J-beta primer mix were used. The yield of each sample was at least 2.5 million CDR3-containing paired-end reads. TCRdb re-called the 5' RACE reads with MiXCR, one entry per CDR3 protein. The table has 1.5 million to 2 million distinct CDR3 sequences, 28% seen once. Study-wide findings and caveats: TCR beta diversity per million T cells fell roughly linearly with age. Relative to aged donors, long-lived donors carried more naive CD4+ cells and displayed higher diversity. CMV status of donors was not determined, possibly confounding expanded clonotype changes.

This clonotype was observed a few times. Its antigen is not known. One junction end disagrees with the germline gene, perhaps due to a read error. This CDR3 is built from 18 residues. Germline V CDR1 and CDR2: MGHRA, YSYEKL. Sample: blood. This sequence was found in a woman in her 30s in good health. The chain has TRBV4-1 and TRBJ2-7; 13 bases are shared with TRBD2. DNA of the CDR3: TGCGCCAGCAGCCAAGAGAGGAGACTAGCGGGGGGACGCTACGCGCAGTACTTC. Its translation: CASSQERRLAGGRYAQYF.